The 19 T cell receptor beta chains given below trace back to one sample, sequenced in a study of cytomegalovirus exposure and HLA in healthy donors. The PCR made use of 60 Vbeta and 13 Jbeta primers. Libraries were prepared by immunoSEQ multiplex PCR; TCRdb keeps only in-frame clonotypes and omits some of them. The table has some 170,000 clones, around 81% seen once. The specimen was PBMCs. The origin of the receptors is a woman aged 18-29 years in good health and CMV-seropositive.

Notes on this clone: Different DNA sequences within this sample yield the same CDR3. The CDR3 is CAWSRMSTGELFF. The CDR3, as DNA: TGTGCCTGGAGTCGTATGAGCACCGGGGAGCTGTTTTTT. The gene calls are TRBV30 and TRBJ2-2; D unclear. Trimming left V 2 bases short and J 4 bases short, with 8 bases between. Germline lookup yields CDR1 GTSNPN and CDR2 SVGIG (reference sequence). This CDR3 is built from 13 residues. Complete variable domain (other parts from reference TRBV30 and TRBJ2-2): SQTIHQWPATLVQPVGSPLSLECTVEGTSNPNLYWYRQAAGRGLQLLFYSVGIGQISSEVPQNLSASRPQDRQFILSSKKLLLSDSGFYLCAWSRMSTGELFFGEGSRLTVL.

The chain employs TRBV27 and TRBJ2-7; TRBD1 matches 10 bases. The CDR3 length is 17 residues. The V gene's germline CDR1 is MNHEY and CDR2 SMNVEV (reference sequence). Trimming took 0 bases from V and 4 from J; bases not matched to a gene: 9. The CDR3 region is CASSLSPGTGEGYEQYF. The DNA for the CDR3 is TGTGCCAGCAGTTTATCGCCTGGGACAGGGGAGGGATACGAGCAGTACTTC.

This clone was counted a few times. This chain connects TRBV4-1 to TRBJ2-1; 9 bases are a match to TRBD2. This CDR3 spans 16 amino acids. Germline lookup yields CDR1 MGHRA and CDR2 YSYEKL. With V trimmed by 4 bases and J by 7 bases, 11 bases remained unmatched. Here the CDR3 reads CASSPEGSAGGNEQFF. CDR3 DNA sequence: TGCGCCAGCAGCCCCGAGGGGTCGGCGGGGGGGAATGAGCAGTTCTTC.

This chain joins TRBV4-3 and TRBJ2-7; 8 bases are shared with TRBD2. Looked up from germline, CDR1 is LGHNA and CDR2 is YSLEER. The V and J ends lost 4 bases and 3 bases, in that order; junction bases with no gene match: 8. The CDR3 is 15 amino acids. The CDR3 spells CASSLRAGGIYEQYF. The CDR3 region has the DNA TGCGCCAGCAGCCTCAGGGCGGGGGGAATCTACGAGCAGTACTTC.

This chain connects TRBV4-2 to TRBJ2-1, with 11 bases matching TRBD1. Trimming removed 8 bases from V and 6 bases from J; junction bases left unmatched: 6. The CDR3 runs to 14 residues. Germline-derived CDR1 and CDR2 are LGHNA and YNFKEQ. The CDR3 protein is CASAGQGVSNEQFF. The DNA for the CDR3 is TGTGCCAGCGCGGGACAGGGGGTTTCCAATGAGCAGTTCTTC.

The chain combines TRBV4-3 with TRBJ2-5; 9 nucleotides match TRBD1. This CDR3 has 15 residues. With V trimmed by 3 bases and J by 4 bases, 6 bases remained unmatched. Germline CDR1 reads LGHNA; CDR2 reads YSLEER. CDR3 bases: TGCGCCAGCAGCCAGCCGGGACAGGGTGCAGAGACCCAGTACTTC. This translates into CASSQPGQGAETQYF.

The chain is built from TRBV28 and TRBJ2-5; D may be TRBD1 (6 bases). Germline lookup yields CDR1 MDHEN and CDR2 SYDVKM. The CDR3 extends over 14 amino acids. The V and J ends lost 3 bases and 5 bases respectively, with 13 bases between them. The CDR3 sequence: CASSFLGGIETQYF. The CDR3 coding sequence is TGTGCCAGCAGTTTCCTTGGGGGCATCGAGACCCAGTACTTC.

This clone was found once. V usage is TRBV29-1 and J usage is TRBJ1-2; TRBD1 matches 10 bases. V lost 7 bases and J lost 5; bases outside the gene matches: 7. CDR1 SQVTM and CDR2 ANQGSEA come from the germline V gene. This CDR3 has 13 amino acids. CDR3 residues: CSGGGTGVYGYTF. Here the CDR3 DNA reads TGCAGCGGAGGAGGGACAGGGGTGTATGGCTACACCTTC.

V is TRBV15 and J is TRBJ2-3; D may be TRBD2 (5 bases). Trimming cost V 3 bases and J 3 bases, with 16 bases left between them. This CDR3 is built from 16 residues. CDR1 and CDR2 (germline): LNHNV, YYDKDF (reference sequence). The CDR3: CATSSRYSSGTDTQYF. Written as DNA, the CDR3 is TGTGCCACCAGCAGTCGGTACAGTTCGGGGACAGATACGCAGTATTTT. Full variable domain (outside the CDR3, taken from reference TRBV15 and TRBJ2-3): DAMVIQNPRYQVTQFGKPVTLSCSQTLNHNVMYWYQQKSSQAPKLLFHYYDKDFNNEADTPDNFQSRRPNTSFCFLDIRSPGLGDTAMYLCATSSRYSSGTDTQYFGPGTRLTVL.

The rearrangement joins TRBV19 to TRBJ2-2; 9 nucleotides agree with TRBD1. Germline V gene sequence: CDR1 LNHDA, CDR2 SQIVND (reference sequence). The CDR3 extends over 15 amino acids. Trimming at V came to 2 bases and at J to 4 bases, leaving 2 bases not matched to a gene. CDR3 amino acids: CASSIMGQGTGELFF. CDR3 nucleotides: TGTGCCAGTAGTATAATGGGACAGGGCACCGGGGAGCTGTTTTTT.

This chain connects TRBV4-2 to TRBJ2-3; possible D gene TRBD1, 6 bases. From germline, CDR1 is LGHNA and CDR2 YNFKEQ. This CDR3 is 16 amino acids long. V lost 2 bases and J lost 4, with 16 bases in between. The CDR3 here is CASSQNQQGTADTQYF. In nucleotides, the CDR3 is TGTGCCAGCAGCCAAAATCAACAGGGTACCGCAGATACGCAGTATTTT.

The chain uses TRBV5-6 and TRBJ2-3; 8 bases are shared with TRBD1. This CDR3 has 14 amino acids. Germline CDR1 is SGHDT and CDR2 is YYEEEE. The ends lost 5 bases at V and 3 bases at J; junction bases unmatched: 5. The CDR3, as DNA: TGTGCCAGCAGGGACAGGGATAGAACAGATACGCAGTATTTT. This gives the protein CASRDRDRTDTQYF. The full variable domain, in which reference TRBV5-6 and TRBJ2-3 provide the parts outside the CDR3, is DAGVTQSPTHLIKTRGQQVTLRCSPKSGHDTVSWYQQALGQGPQFIFQYYEEEERQRGNFPDRFSGHQFPNYSSELNVNALLLGDSALYLCASRDRDRTDTQYFGPGTRLTVL.

The CDR3 DNA follows: TGTGCCAGCAGCTCCGGGTTTTTGGCTAACTATGGCTACACCTTC. Translating gives CASSSGFLANYGYTF. V is TRBV7-9 and J is TRBJ1-2; D is unresolved. CDR3 length: 15 amino acids. Germline values: CDR1 SEHNR, CDR2 FQNEAQ (reference sequence). V was shortened by 4 bases and J by 0 bases, with 12 bases between the two germline ends. Together with reference TRBV7-9 and TRBJ1-2, the CDR3 gives the full variable domain: DTGVSQNPRHKITKRGQNVTFRCDPISEHNRLYWYRQTLGQGPEFLTYFQNEAQLEKSRLLSDRFSAERPKGSFSTLEIQRTEQGDSAMYLCASSSGFLANYGYTFGSGTRLTVV.

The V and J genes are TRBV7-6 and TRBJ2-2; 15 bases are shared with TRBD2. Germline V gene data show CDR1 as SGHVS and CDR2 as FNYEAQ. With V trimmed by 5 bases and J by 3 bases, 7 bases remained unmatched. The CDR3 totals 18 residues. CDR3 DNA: TGTGCCAGCAGCGATGGGACTAGCGGGGGGCAATACACCGGGGAGCTGTTTTTT. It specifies CASSDGTSGGQYTGELFF.

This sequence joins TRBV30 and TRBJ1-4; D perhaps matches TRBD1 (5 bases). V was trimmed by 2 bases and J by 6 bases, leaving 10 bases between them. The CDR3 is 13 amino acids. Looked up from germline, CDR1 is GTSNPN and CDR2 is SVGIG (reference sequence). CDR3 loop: CAWSSGADEKLFF. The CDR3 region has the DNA TGTGCCTGGAGTAGTGGGGCGGATGAAAAACTGTTTTTT.

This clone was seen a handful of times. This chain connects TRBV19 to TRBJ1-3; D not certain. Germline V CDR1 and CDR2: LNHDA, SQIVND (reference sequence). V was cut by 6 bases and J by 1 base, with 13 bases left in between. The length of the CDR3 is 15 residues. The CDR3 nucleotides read TGTGCCAGTAGCCTGGCGGGTGGATCTGGAAACACCATATATTTT. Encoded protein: CASSLAGGSGNTIYF.

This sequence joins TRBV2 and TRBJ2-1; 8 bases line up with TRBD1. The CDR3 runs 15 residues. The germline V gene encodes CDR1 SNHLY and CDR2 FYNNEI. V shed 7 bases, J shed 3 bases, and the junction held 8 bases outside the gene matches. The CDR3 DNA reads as TGTGCCAGCAAAGCCGAACAGGGGGGCTACAATGAGCAGTTCTTC. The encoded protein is CASKAEQGGYNEQFF.

CDR3 nucleotides: TGCGCCAGCAGCCAAGATCGGAGACTAGCGGGGGATTCCTACGAGCAGTACTTC. It yields the protein CASSQDRRLAGDSYEQYF. J is TRBJ2-7 and V is TRBV4-1, with TRBD2 identical over 12 bases. The CDR3 is made up of 18 amino acids. Per germline, CDR1 MGHRA and CDR2 YSYEKL. V shed 0 bases, J shed 1 base, and the junction held 7 bases outside the gene matches.

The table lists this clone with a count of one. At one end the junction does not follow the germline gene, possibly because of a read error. The CDR3: CASSLEAGGWDEQFF. The CDR3 DNA sequence: TGTGCTAGCAGCTTAGAAGCAGGGGGCTGGGATGAGCAGTTCTTC. The chain is built from TRBV7-7 and TRBJ2-1; 8 bases line up with TRBD1. The germline CDR1 and CDR2 sequences are SSHAT and FNYEAQ (reference sequence). The CDR3 covers 15 residues.